This T cell receptor beta chain came from a study of memory CD4+ T cells and cytomegalovirus serostatus. Germline lookup yields CDR1 MNHNY and CDR2 SVGAGI (reference sequence). V was clipped by 10 bases and J by 5 bases, with 12 bases between them. The CDR3 is 12 residues long. In this sample, this clone turned up a few times. Its antigen is not identified. This table comes from immunoSEQ multiplex PCR, and its TCRdb copy is limited to in-frame clones, with some not included. The data contain about 44,000 clones, about 79% of them singletons. Single viable CD3+CD4+CD8-CD45RO+ cells were sorted as the memory CD4+ T cells. CMV serostatus came from serum IgG against pp150, pp28, p38, p52. Overall study findings and caveats: About two fifths of the roughly 160 known CMV-associated TCRbeta sequences appeared in CD4+ memory.

The specimen sequenced was memory CD4+ T cells from blood. The source of this sequence is an adult in good health and CMV-seronegative. V is TRBV6-6 and J is TRBJ1-5; TRBD1 might be the D (5 bases). Here the CDR3 reads CATKGPDQPQHF. As DNA, the CDR3 is TGTGCCACTAAGGGGCCGGATCAGCCCCAGCATTTT.